The sequence of this T cell receptor (beta chain) was determined in a study of neurological immune-mediated disorders. TCRdb passed the 5' RACE reads through MiXCR, listing each CDR3 protein once. The table has roughly 50,000 distinct CDR3 sequences, about 13% seen once. V dropped 5 bases and J dropped 2 bases, with 9 bases sitting between them. The V gene's germline CDR1 is MNHEY and CDR2 SVGAGI. There are 13 residues in the CDR3. In this sample, this clonotype turned up many times. Stated time point: longitudinal time-point 3. The TCR was taken from a male donor with HTLV-1-associated myelopathy (HAM/TSP). The sequencing input was PBMCs. The chain uses TRBV6-5 and TRBJ2-5; D remains ambiguous. This CDR3 is CASSPPSQETQYF. The DNA for the CDR3 is TGTGCCAGCAGTCCCCCGTCTCAAGAGACCCAGTACTTC.